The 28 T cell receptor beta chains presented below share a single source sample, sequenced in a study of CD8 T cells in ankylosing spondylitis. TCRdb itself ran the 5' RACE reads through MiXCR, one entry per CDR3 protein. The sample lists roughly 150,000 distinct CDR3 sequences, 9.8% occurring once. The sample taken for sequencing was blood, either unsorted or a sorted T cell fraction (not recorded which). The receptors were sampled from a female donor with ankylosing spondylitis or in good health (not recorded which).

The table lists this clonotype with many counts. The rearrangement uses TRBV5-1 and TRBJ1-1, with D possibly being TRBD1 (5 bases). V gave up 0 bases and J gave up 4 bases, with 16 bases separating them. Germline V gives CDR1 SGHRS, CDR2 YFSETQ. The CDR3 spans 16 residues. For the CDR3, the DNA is TGCGCCAGCAGCTTGGAAGGCGGGCAGGGTGGCACTGAAGCTTTCTTT. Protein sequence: CASSLEGGQGGTEAFF. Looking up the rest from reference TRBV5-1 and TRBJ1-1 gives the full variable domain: KAGVTQTPRYLIKTRGQQVTLSCSPISGHRSVSWYQQTPGQGLQFLFEYFSETQRNKGNFPGRFSGRQFSNSRSEMNVSTLELGDSALYLCASSLEGGQGGTEAFFGQGTRLTVV.

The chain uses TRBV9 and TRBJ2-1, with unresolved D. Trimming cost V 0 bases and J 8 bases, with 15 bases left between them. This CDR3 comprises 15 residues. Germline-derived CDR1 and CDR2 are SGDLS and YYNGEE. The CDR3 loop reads CASSVVEREPYEQFF. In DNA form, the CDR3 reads TGTGCCAGCAGCGTAGTAGAAAGGGAACCCTATGAGCAGTTCTTC. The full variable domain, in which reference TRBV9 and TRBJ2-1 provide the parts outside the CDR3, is DSGVTQTPKHLITATGQRVTLRCSPRSGDLSVYWYQQSLDQGLQFLIQYYNGEERAKGNILERFSAQQFPDLHSELNLSSLELGDSALYFCASSVVEREPYEQFFGPGTRLTVL.

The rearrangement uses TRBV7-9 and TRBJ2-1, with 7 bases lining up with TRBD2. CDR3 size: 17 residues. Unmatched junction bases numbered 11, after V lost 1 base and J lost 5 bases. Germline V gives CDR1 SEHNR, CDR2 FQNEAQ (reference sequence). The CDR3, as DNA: TGTGCCAGCAGCTTAGAAGAGAGTCTAGCGGTAAACAATGAGCAGTTCTTC. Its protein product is CASSLEESLAVNNEQFF.

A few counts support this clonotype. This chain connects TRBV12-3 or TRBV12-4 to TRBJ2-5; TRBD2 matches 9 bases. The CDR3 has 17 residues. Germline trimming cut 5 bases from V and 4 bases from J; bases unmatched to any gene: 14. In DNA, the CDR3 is TGTGCCAGCAGTGGTGATGTGGCGGGAGGGAGGCCAGAGACCCAGTACTTC. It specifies CASSGDVAGGRPETQYF.

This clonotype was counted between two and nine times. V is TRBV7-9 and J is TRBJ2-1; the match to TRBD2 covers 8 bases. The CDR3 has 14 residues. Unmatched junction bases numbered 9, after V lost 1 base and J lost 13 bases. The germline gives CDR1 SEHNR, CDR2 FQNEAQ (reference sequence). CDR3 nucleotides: TGTGCCAGCAGCTTAGTGGCTAGCGGGTTCCGCCAGTTCTTC. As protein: CASSLVASGFRQFF.

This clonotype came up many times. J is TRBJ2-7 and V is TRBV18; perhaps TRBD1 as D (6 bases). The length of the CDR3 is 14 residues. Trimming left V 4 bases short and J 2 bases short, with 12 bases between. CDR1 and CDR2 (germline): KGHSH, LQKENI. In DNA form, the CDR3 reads TGTGCCAGCTCACATCCGGACAGACCCTACGAGCAGTACTTC. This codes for CASSHPDRPYEQYF. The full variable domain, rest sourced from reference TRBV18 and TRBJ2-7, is NAGVMQNPRHLVRRRGQEARLRCSPMKGHSHVYWYRQLPEEGLKFMVYLQKENIIDESGMPKERFSAEFPKEGPSILRIQQVVRGDSAAYFCASSHPDRPYEQYFGPGTRLTVT.

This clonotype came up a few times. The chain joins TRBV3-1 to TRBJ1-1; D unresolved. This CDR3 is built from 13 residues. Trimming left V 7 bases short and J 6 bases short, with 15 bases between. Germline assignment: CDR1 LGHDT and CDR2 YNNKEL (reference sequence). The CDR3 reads CASTEGARAEAFF. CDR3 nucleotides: TGTGCCAGCACCGAGGGTGCCCGGGCTGAAGCTTTCTTT.

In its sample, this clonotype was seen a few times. The chain's CDR3 is CASSQAGRRNEQFF. The CDR3 DNA is TGTGCCAGCAGCCAGGCGGGGCGGAGGAATGAGCAGTTCTTC. The V and J genes are TRBV14 and TRBJ2-1; D possibly corresponds to TRBD2 (6 bases). This CDR3 spans 14 amino acids. Germline V gene sequence: CDR1 SGHDN, CDR2 FVKESK. V lost 3 bases and J lost 7, with 13 bases in between.

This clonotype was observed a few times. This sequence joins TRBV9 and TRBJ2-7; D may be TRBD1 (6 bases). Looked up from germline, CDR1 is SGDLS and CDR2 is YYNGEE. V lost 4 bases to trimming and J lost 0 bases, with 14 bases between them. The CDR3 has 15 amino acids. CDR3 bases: TGTGCCAGCAGCTCCGCAGGGACAAGCTCCTACGAGCAGTACTTC. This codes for CASSSAGTSSYEQYF.

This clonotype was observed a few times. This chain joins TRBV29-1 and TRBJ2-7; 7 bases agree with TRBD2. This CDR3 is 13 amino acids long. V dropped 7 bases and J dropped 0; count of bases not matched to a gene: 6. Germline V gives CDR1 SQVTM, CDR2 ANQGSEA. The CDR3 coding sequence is TGCAGCGCCACGGGGGGAAGCTCCTACGAGCAGTACTTC. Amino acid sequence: CSATGGSSYEQYF.

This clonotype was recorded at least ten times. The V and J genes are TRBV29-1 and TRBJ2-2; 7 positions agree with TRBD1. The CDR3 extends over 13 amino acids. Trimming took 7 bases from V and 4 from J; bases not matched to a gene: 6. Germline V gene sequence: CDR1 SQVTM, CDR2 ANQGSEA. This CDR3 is CSAESGGTGELFF. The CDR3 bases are TGCAGCGCCGAATCAGGGGGCACCGGGGAGCTGTTTTTT.

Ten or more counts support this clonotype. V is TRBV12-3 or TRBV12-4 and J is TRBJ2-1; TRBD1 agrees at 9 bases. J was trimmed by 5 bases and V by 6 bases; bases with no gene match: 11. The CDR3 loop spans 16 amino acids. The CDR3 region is CASSSGTGLLHNEQFF. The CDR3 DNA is TGTGCCAGCAGCTCCGGGACAGGGCTCCTCCACAATGAGCAGTTCTTC.

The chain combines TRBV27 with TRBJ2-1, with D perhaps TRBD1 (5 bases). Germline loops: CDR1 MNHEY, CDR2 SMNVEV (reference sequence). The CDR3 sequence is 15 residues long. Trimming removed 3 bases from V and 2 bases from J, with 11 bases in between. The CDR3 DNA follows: TGTGCCAGCAGTTTGTCAGGGCACCCCTACAATGAGCAGTTCTTC. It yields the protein CASSLSGHPYNEQFF.

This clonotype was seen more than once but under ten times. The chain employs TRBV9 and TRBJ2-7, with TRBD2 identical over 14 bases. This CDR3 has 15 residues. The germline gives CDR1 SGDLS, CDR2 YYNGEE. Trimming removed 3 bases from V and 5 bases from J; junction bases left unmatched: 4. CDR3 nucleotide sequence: TGTGCCAGCAGCGCGGGACTAGCGGGAGCCGACGAGCAGTACTTC. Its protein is CASSAGLAGADEQYF.

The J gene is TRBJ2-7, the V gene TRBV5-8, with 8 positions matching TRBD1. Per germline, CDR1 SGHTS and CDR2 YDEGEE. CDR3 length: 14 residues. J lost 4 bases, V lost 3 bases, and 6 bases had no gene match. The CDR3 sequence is CASSSDRVRYEQYF. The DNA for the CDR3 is TGTGCCAGCAGCTCGGACAGGGTAAGGTACGAGCAGTACTTC.

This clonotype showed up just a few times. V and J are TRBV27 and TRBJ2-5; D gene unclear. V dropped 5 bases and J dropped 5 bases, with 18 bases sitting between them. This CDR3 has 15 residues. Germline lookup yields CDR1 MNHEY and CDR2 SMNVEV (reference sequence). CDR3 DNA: TGTGCCAGCAGTGACGGCGCAGACGTTACGGAGACCCAGTACTTC. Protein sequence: CASSDGADVTETQYF.

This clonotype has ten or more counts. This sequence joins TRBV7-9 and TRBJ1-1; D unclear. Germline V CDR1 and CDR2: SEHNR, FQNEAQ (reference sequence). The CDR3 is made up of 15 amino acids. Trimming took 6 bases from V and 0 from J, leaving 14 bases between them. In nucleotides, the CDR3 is TGTGCCAGCAGATCTGCGGGCAGCATGAACACTGAAGCTTTCTTT. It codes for CASRSAGSMNTEAFF. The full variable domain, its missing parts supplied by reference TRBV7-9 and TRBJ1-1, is DTGVSQNPRHKITKRGQNVTFRCDPISEHNRLYWYRQTLGQGPEFLTYFQNEAQLEKSRLLSDRFSAERPKGSFSTLEIQRTEQGDSAMYLCASRSAGSMNTEAFFGQGTRLTVV.

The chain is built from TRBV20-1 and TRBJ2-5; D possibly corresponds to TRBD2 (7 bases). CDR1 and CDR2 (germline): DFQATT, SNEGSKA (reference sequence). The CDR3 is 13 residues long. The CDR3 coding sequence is TGCAGGCTGCCTGCGGGGGCCCAAGAGACCCAGTACTTC. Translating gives CRLPAGAQETQYF.

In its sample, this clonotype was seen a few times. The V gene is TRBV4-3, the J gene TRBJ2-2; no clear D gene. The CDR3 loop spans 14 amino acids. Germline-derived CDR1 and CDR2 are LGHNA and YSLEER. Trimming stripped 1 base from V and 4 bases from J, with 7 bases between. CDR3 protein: CASSQGVTTGELFF. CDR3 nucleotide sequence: TGCGCCAGCAGCCAAGGGGTCACCACCGGGGAGCTGTTTTTT.

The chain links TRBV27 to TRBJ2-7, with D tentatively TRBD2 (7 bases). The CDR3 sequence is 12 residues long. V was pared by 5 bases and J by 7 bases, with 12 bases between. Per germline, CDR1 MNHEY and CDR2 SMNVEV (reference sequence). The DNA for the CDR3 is TGTGCCAGCAGTGGGGGGGCTTGGGAGCAGTACTTC. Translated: CASSGGAWEQYF.

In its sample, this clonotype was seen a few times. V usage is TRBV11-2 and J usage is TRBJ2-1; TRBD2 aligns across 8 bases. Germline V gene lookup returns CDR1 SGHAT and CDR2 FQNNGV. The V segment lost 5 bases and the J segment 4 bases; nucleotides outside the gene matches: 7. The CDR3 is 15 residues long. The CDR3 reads CASSSGRGSYNEQFF. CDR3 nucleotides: TGTGCCAGCAGCAGCGGGAGAGGGTCATACAATGAGCAGTTCTTC.

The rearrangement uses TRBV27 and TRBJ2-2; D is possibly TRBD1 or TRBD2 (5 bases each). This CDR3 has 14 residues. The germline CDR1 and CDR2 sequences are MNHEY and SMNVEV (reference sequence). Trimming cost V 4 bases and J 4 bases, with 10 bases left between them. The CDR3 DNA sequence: TGTGCCAGCAGTTGGGGGACCTTCACCGGGGAGCTGTTTTTT. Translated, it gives CASSWGTFTGELFF.

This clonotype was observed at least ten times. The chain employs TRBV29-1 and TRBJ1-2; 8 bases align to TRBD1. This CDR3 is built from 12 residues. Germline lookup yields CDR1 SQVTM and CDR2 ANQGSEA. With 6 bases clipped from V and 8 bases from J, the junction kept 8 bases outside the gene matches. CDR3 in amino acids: CSVPDRGEGYTF. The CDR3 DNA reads TGCAGCGTCCCCGACAGGGGAGAAGGCTACACCTTC.

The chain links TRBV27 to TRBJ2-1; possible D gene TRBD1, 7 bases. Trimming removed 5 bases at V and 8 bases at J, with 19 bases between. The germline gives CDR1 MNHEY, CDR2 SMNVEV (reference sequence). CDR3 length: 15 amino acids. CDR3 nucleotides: TGTGCCAGCAGTGTCCTCCAGGGGGGCCCGGATGAGCAGTTCTTC. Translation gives CASSVLQGGPDEQFF.

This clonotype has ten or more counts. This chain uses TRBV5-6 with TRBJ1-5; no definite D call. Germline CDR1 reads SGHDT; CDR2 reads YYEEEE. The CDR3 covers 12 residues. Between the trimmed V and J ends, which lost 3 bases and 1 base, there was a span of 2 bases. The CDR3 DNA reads TGTGCCAGCAGCTGGAGCAATCAGCCCCAGCATTTT. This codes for CASSWSNQPQHF. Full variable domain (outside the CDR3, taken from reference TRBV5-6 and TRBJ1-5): DAGVTQSPTHLIKTRGQQVTLRCSPKSGHDTVSWYQQALGQGPQFIFQYYEEEERQRGNFPDRFSGHQFPNYSSELNVNALLLGDSALYLCASSWSNQPQHFGDGTRLSIL.

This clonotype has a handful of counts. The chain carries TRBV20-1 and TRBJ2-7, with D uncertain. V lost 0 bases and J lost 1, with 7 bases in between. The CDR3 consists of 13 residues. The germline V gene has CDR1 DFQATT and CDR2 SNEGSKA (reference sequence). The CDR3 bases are TGCAGTGCTAGAGATGTCTATTCCTACGAGCAGTACTTC. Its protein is CSARDVYSYEQYF.

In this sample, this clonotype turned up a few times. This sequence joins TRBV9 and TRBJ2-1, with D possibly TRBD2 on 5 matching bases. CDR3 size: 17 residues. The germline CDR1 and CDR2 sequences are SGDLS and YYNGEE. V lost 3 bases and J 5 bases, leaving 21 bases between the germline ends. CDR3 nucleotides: TGTGCCAGCAGCGCTCGACTGGGAGTGCCTGGGGACAATGAGCAGTTCTTC. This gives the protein CASSARLGVPGDNEQFF.

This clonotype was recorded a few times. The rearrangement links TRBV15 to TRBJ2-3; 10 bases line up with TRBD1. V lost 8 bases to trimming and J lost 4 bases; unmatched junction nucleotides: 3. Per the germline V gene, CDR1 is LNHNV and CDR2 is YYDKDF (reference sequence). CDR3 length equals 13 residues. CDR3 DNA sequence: TGTGCCACCGGGACAGGGGCCCCAGATACGCAGTATTTT. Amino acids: CATGTGAPDTQYF.